This passage covers 18 T cell receptor beta chains from one sample sequenced in a study of response to subunit inactivated influenza vaccine (dated by TCRdb to between 2018 and 2020). The method was RT-PCR. Instrument on record: Illumina HiSeq 2500. The raw public reads went through TCRdb reprocessing: fastp at Q25, MiXCR clone calling, in-frame beta chains kept. Every CDR3 protein is listed once, alongside the most common genes and DNA of its rows. Recorded for this sample are a few hundred thousand distinct CDR3 sequences; about 14% of them occurred a single time. The biggest ten clones account for approximately 12% of the sample. Sequencing was performed on PBMCs from blood, taken about 12 days after vaccination. The receptors shown here come from a man aged 50 to 59 who received an inactivated influenza vaccine. Donor details come from another sample of the same person, matched by shared clones.

A note on this clonotype: Just one base apart from a much larger clone, this may be a read error. This chain connects TRBV18 to TRBJ2-1; 12 bases are shared with TRBD2. This CDR3 comprises 17 residues. From germline, CDR1 is KGHSH and CDR2 LQKENI. The CDR3 sequence: CASSLRTSGISYKEQFF. The CDR3 nucleotides read TGTGCCAGCTCACTCCGGACTAGCGGGATCTCCTACAAAGAGCAGTTCTTC. Together with reference TRBV18 and TRBJ2-1, the CDR3 gives the full variable domain: NAGVMQNPRHLVRRRGQEARLRCSPMKGHSHVYWYRQLPEEGLKFMVYLQKENIIDESGMPKERFSAEFPKEGPSILRIQQVVRGDSAAYFCASSLRTSGISYKEQFFGPGTRLTVL.

This chain joins TRBV20-1 and TRBJ2-7; 9 bases agree with TRBD1. The length of the CDR3 is 15 residues. Trimming removed 5 bases from V and 6 bases from J; junction bases left unmatched: 14. Germline lookup yields CDR1 DFQATT and CDR2 SNEGSKA (reference sequence). The CDR3, as DNA: TGCAGTGCTCGAGTACCCGGACAGGGGCTCTCCGAGCAGTACTTC. This sequence encodes CSARVPGQGLSEQYF.

A few counts support this clonotype. The chain employs TRBV5-1 and TRBJ1-1; the match to TRBD1 covers 9 bases. CDR1 is SGHRS, CDR2 YFSETQ, per germline. V lost 2 bases, J lost 5 bases, and 7 bases stayed unmatched. CDR3 length: 15 residues. CDR3 loop: CASSFTGTGRTEAFF. The CDR3 nucleotides read TGCGCCAGCAGCTTCACCGGGACAGGGAGGACTGAAGCTTTCTTT.

J is TRBJ2-5 and V is TRBV29-1, with D perhaps being TRBD1 or TRBD2 (6 bases each). Trimming left V 4 bases short and J 5 bases short, with 17 bases between. This CDR3 is built from 14 residues. The germline CDR1 and CDR2 sequences are SQVTM and ANQGSEA. Written as DNA, the CDR3 is TGCAGCGTTGTAGGTGGGGGGCGCCTGGAGACCCAGTACTTC. Encoded protein: CSVVGGGRLETQYF.

The chain employs TRBV5-1 and TRBJ2-7; no reliable D call. The CDR3 runs to 14 residues. Germline assignment: CDR1 SGHRS and CDR2 YFSETQ. V was trimmed by 0 bases and J by 0 bases, leaving 7 bases between them. The CDR3 DNA reads TGCGCCAGCAGCTTGGAGAGTCACTCCTACGAGCAGTACTTC. Its protein is CASSLESHSYEQYF.

This clonotype has only a few counts. The chain joins TRBV7-2 to TRBJ2-1; no reliable D call. V gave up 5 bases and J gave up 4 bases, with 12 bases separating them. This CDR3 has 14 amino acids. Germline CDR1 SGHTA, CDR2 FQGNSA. CDR3 residues: CASSKSFGYNEQFF. The CDR3 region has the DNA TGTGCCAGCAGCAAGTCTTTTGGTTACAATGAGCAGTTCTTC.

The sample holds a few counts of this clonotype. The gene calls are TRBV7-2 and TRBJ1-2, with 8 bases identical to TRBD1. The CDR3 length is 13 residues. The V segment lost 5 bases and the J segment 8 bases; nucleotides outside the gene matches: 7. CDR1 and CDR2 from the germline V gene are SGHTA and FQGNSA. This chain's CDR3 is CASSAWTGRGYTF. The CDR3 nucleotides read TGTGCCAGCAGCGCCTGGACAGGGAGAGGCTACACCTTC. Based on the CDR3 plus reference TRBV7-2 and TRBJ1-2, the full variable domain is GAGVSQSPSNKVTEKGKDVELRCDPISGHTALYWYRQSLGQGLEFLIYFQGNSAPDKSGLPSDRFSAERTGGSVSTLTIQRTQQEDSAVYLCASSAWTGRGYTFGSGTRLTVV.

This clonotype was seen a few times. The chain employs TRBV24-1 and TRBJ1-2; 9 bases line up with TRBD1. The CDR3 contains 20 residues. V dropped 2 bases and J dropped 6; count of bases not matched to a gene: 21. Germline assignment: CDR1 KGHDR and CDR2 SFDVKD. CDR3 nucleotides: TGTGCCACCAGTGATTCGGGACAGGGAAACTACGCATCGTCAAGGGATGGCTACACCTTC. Its translation: CATSDSGQGNYASSRDGYTF.

The gene calls are TRBV3-1 and TRBJ2-1; perhaps TRBD2 as D (5 bases). Trimming took 3 bases from V and 2 from J, leaving 14 bases between them. This CDR3 contains 16 residues. The germline V gene has CDR1 LGHDT and CDR2 YNNKEL (reference sequence). The CDR3 DNA reads as TGTGCCAGCAGCCAGGTTCGCCTAGCACCCTACAATGAGCAGTTCTTC. Encoded protein: CASSQVRLAPYNEQFF.

This clonotype was seen at least ten times. V is TRBV10-3 and J is TRBJ1-1; no definite D call. The germline V gene encodes CDR1 ENHRY and CDR2 SYGVKD. The CDR3 is 11 residues long. Trimming removed 8 bases at V and 1 base at J, with 5 bases between. The CDR3: CAIGRNTEAFF. CDR3 DNA: TGTGCCATCGGACGGAACACTGAAGCTTTCTTT.

This clonotype has more than one count but fewer than ten. V is TRBV6-4 and J is TRBJ2-3, with 7 nucleotides matching TRBD2. The germline V gene has CDR1 MRHNA and CDR2 SNTAGT. This CDR3 is 14 amino acids long. Trimming at V came to 5 bases and at J to 5 bases, leaving 7 bases not matched to a gene. As DNA, the CDR3 is TGTGCCAGCAGTCCCCTCGCTAGCGGAGATACGCAGTATTTT. Translated: CASSPLASGDTQYF.

This clonotype was counted between two and nine times. The chain has TRBV9 and TRBJ2-7; D uncertain. V was clipped by 0 bases and J by 1 base, with 8 bases between them. Germline V gene sequence: CDR1 SGDLS, CDR2 YYNGEE. CDR3 length equals 14 residues. CDR3 DNA sequence: TGTGCCAGCAGCGTAGGGGCAGAATCCTACGAGCAGTACTTC. Translated, it gives CASSVGAESYEQYF.

CDR3 sequence reads: CASSMKHQETQYF. CDR3 nucleotides: TGTGCCAGTAGTATGAAACACCAAGAGACCCAGTACTTC. V and J are TRBV19 and TRBJ2-5, with D unclear. V was pared by 3 bases and J by 0 bases, with 5 bases between. The germline V gene has CDR1 LNHDA and CDR2 SQIVND (reference sequence). This CDR3 is built from 13 residues.

Only a few counts were recorded for this clonotype. The chain links TRBV12-3 or TRBV12-4 to TRBJ1-1; maybe TRBD1 (5 bases). The CDR3 spans 14 residues. V was shortened by 7 bases and J by 0 bases, with 12 bases between the two germline ends. Written as DNA, the CDR3 is TGTGCCAGCACCCTGGACATGTTGAACACTGAAGCTTTCTTT. Translation gives CASTLDMLNTEAFF.

The sample holds a few counts of this clonotype. Here the CDR3 reads CASRGTGESYEQYF. The DNA of the CDR3 is TGTGCCAGCAGAGGGACAGGGGAGTCCTACGAGCAGTACTTC. The rearrangement joins TRBV28 to TRBJ2-7; 10 nucleotides align to TRBD1. The V and J ends lost 6 bases and 1 base, in that order; junction bases with no gene match: 3. Germline values: CDR1 MDHEN, CDR2 SYDVKM. This CDR3 comprises 14 residues.

This chain uses TRBV5-1 with TRBJ2-1; D unresolved. The CDR3 loop spans 17 amino acids. Germline V gene lookup returns CDR1 SGHRS and CDR2 YFSETQ. Trimming removed 0 bases at V and 0 bases at J, with 13 bases between. Here the CDR3 reads CASSLASSSSSYNEQFF. For the CDR3, the DNA is TGCGCCAGCAGCTTGGCCTCATCGTCCAGCTCCTACAATGAGCAGTTCTTC.

This clonotype occurred many times. The CDR3 sequence is CASSSGLILNNEQFF. DNA for the CDR3: TGTGCCAGCAGCTCGGGACTAATCTTAAACAATGAGCAGTTCTTC. The chain is built from TRBV28 and TRBJ2-1; TRBD2 agrees at 7 bases. The trim removed 6 bases at V and 5 bases at J, leaving 10 bases unmatched. Germline values: CDR1 MDHEN, CDR2 SYDVKM. This CDR3 has 15 amino acids.

The chain carries TRBV14 and TRBJ2-7; 9 positions agree with TRBD2. Germline V lookup: CDR1 SGHDN, CDR2 FVKESK. Trimming at V came to 0 bases and at J to 5 bases, leaving 14 bases not matched to a gene. This CDR3 is built from 18 residues. CDR3: CASSQEIGLAGNTDEQYF. As DNA, the CDR3 is TGTGCCAGCAGCCAAGAGATAGGGCTAGCGGGAAATACTGACGAGCAGTACTTC.